Shown below are 6 T cell receptor beta chains from a single sample sequenced in a study of sequential checkpoint blockade in melanoma. Repertoires were generated with immunoSEQ multiplex PCR, while TCRdb's copy carries only in-frame clones and drops some. The data show a few hundred clones, with roughly 25% seen just once and roughly a third held by the top ten. Indicated treatment: randomized to nivolumab then ipilimumab (arm A) or the reverse (arm B). Sequenced material: tumor tissue (inferred from file names), taken from a patient given nivolumab and ipilimumab in sequence. These receptors were collected from a human donor with melanoma.

This sequence joins TRBV19 and TRBJ1-5; a weak D match, TRBD1 (5 bases). There are 13 residues in the CDR3. Trimming shortened V by 5 bases and J by 7 bases, and 12 bases separated the two germline ends. The germline V gene encodes CDR1 LNHDA and CDR2 SQIVND (reference sequence). CDR3 in amino acids: CASSGLEGQPQHF. Here the CDR3 DNA reads TGTGCCAGTAGTGGACTAGAGGGGCAGCCCCAGCATTTT.

Judged by abundance, this clone is medium-sized. This chain uses TRBV11-3 with TRBJ2-1; a possible D gene is TRBD1 (5 bases). The V end was cut by 5 bases, the J end by 9 bases, with 20 bases between. Germline V lookup: CDR1 SGHNT, CDR2 YENEEA. This CDR3 region has 15 residues. The CDR3 DNA follows: TGTGCCAGCAGCCTGGGGCCCCAAACCTTGACTGAGCAGTTCTTC. This encodes CASSLGPQTLTEQFF.

In this sample, this clone turned up a few times. This sequence joins TRBV6-8 and TRBJ2-7; TRBD1 might be the D (5 bases). Looked up from germline, CDR1 is MNHGY and CDR2 is SAAAGT. This CDR3 is built from 12 residues. Deletions cut 6 bases from V and 4 bases from J, with 10 bases between. CDR3 loop: CASSTGDYEQYF. The CDR3 DNA is TGTGCCAGCAGCACAGGTGATTACGAGCAGTACTTC.

This chain connects TRBV29-1 to TRBJ1-2; the D is unclear. CDR3 size: 15 residues. CDR1 and CDR2 (germline): SQVTM, ANQGSEA. The V gene lost 0 bases and the J gene lost 0 bases, with 11 bases spanning the gap. DNA of the CDR3: TGCAGCGTTGAAGATCGTAGGTATACTAACTATGGCTACACCTTC. It specifies CSVEDRRYTNYGYTF.

The chain carries TRBV6-8 and TRBJ1-1, with D possibly TRBD1 on 5 matching bases. The CDR3 consists of 14 residues. The germline V gene has CDR1 MNHGY and CDR2 SAAAGT. Trimming removed 5 bases from V and 4 bases from J, with 14 bases in between. CDR3 bases: TGTGCCAGCAGTGAGCCCCGGACATCCACTGAAGCTTTCTTT. This encodes CASSEPRTSTEAFF.

The chain uses TRBV29-1 and TRBJ1-5; D is perhaps TRBD1 (5 bases). The V gene lost 5 bases and the J gene lost 4 bases, with 12 bases spanning the gap. CDR1 and CDR2 from the germline V gene are SQVTM and ANQGSEA. The length of the CDR3 is 13 residues. The CDR3 sequence: CSVSGTPNQPQHF. Here the CDR3 DNA reads TGCAGCGTTTCCGGGACCCCAAATCAGCCCCAGCATTTT.